A single sample gave rise to the 22 T cell receptor beta chains below, sequenced in a study of blood T cell repertoires in COVID-19. Libraries were prepared by immunoSEQ multiplex PCR; TCRdb keeps only in-frame clonotypes and omits some of them. The sample shows tens of thousands of clones, approximately 79% of them seen only once. Sequences were obtained from peripheral blood. The origin of the receptors is a man between 60 and 70 years old with acute or convalescent COVID-19.

The CDR3 DNA sequence: TGTGCCAGCAGTCGAGAGGCCTCCTACAATGAGCAGTTCTTC. Translating it yields CASSREASYNEQFF. The chain has TRBV6-5 and TRBJ2-1; D not certain. This CDR3 has 14 residues. Trimming shortened V by 5 bases and J by 0 bases, and 8 bases separated the two germline ends. Germline V gene sequence: CDR1 MNHEY, CDR2 SVGAGI.

V usage is TRBV5-5 and J usage is TRBJ1-1; tentative D call: TRBD1 (5 bases). V gave up 1 base and J gave up 7 bases, with 14 bases separating them. This CDR3 has 14 amino acids. Germline CDR1 is SGHKS and CDR2 is YYEKEE (reference sequence). This CDR3 reads CASSLIAGNGEAFF. In nucleotides, the CDR3 is TGTGCCAGCAGCTTGATCGCAGGGAACGGTGAAGCTTTCTTT.

The chain recombines TRBV2 with TRBJ1-5; D remains ambiguous. The CDR3 runs 13 residues. CDR1 and CDR2 (germline): SNHLY, FYNNEI. The germline V and J ends were trimmed by 7 bases and 0 bases, with 7 bases remaining between them. This chain's CDR3 is CASNGYSNQPQHF. The CDR3 DNA sequence: TGTGCCAGCAACGGTTATAGCAATCAGCCCCAGCATTTT.

In DNA form, the CDR3 reads TGCAGCGTTGGCGGGACTAGCGGGATAAGCACAGATACGCAGTATTTT. This codes for CSVGGTSGISTDTQYF. The chain couples TRBV29-1 to TRBJ2-3, with 13 positions matching TRBD2. This CDR3 spans 16 amino acids. Germline V lookup: CDR1 SQVTM, CDR2 ANQGSEA. The junction had 4 bases not matched to a gene; V was cut back by 4 bases and J by 0 bases.

This chain uses TRBV28 with TRBJ2-7; 9 nucleotides match TRBD2. The CDR3 has 14 amino acids. Germline CDR1 and CDR2: MDHEN and SYDVKM. V was pared by 7 bases and J by 4 bases, with 8 bases of the junction left unmatched. CDR3 loop: CASTGSSGSYEQYF. The CDR3 coding sequence is TGTGCCAGCACCGGGAGTAGCGGGAGTTACGAGCAGTACTTC.

The chain couples TRBV25-1 to TRBJ2-5; TRBD1 is a possible D gene (5 bases). This CDR3 contains 13 residues. CDR1 and CDR2 from the germline V gene are MGHDK and SYGVNS. Between the trimmed V and J ends, which lost 3 bases and 3 bases, there was a span of 8 bases. CDR3 sequence: CASSDLTEETQYF. CDR3 DNA: TGTGCCAGCAGTGATTTGACAGAAGAGACCCAGTACTTC.

This clone is labeled medium-sized. The chain is built from TRBV11-2 and TRBJ2-2; 8 nucleotides align to TRBD1. V was pared by 5 bases and J by 2 bases, with 1 base of the junction left unmatched. The CDR3 consists of 14 residues. Germline lookup yields CDR1 SGHAT and CDR2 FQNNGV. The CDR3 loop is CASSDRGNTGELFF. DNA of the CDR3: TGTGCCAGCAGCGACAGGGGCAACACCGGGGAGCTGTTTTTT.

The gene calls are TRBV4-3 and TRBJ1-3; D unresolved. The V and J ends lost 2 bases and 0 bases respectively, with 11 bases between them. Germline V CDR1 and CDR2: LGHNA, YSLEER. This CDR3 region has 16 residues. The CDR3, as DNA: TGCGCCAGCAGCCAAAATCTCGTGAGCTCTGGAAACACCATATATTTT. It is translated as CASSQNLVSSGNTIYF.

V usage is TRBV7-2 and J usage is TRBJ2-7, with 8 bases matching TRBD2. The V segment lost 6 bases and the J segment 5 bases; nucleotides outside the gene matches: 9. Germline V CDR1 and CDR2: SGHTA, FQGNSA. The CDR3 has 14 amino acids. CDR3: CASRFRLASHEQYF. DNA of the CDR3: TGTGCCAGCAGATTTAGACTAGCGAGCCACGAGCAGTACTTC.

This rearrangement joins TRBV5-1 to TRBJ2-1; TRBD2 might be the D (5 bases). Germline V lookup: CDR1 SGHRS, CDR2 YFSETQ. V was clipped by 2 bases and J by 8 bases, with 11 bases between them. This CDR3 contains 13 residues. CDR3 amino acids: CASSLRPGYEQFF. The CDR3, as DNA: TGCGCCAGCAGCTTACGGCCGGGGTATGAGCAGTTCTTC.

The V and J genes are TRBV6-6 and TRBJ1-1; tentatively, D is TRBD1 (6 bases). V lost 2 bases to trimming and J lost 0 bases, with 7 bases between them. CDR1 MNHNY and CDR2 SVGAGI come from the germline V gene (reference sequence). This CDR3 spans 14 amino acids. For the CDR3, the DNA is TGTGCCAGCAGTTACACAGGGATGAACACTGAAGCTTTCTTT. This codes for CASSYTGMNTEAFF.

This sequence joins TRBV19 and TRBJ1-1; TRBD1 is a possible D gene (6 bases). The germline V and J ends were trimmed by 3 bases and 0 bases, with 14 bases remaining between them. CDR1 is LNHDA and CDR2 is SQIVND in the germline V gene (reference sequence). This CDR3 is 16 amino acids long. The CDR3 loop is CASSMVPGQLNTEAFF. CDR3 DNA sequence: TGTGCCAGTAGTATGGTACCGGGACAACTGAACACTGAAGCTTTCTTT.

This chain uses TRBV7-2 with TRBJ1-1; maybe TRBD1 (5 bases). This CDR3 spans 14 amino acids. CDR1 and CDR2 (germline): SGHTA, FQGNSA. Trimming pared 3 bases from V and 3 bases from J, leaving 11 bases between. CDR3 DNA: TGTGCCAGCAGCTTTGGGGCCGTGGACACTGAAGCTTTCTTT. Protein: CASSFGAVDTEAFF.

The rearrangement uses TRBV25-1 and TRBJ2-3; 7 bases line up with TRBD2. CDR1 and CDR2 (germline): MGHDK, SYGVNS. The ends lost 1 base at V and 5 bases at J; junction bases unmatched: 12. The CDR3 spans 17 residues. The DNA for the CDR3 is TGTGCCAGCAGTGAATCTTACGGCCGGGGAGGGATAGATACGCAGTATTTT. Protein product: CASSESYGRGGIDTQYF.

V and J are TRBV4-3 and TRBJ2-6; D remains ambiguous. V lost 6 bases and J 0 bases, leaving 15 bases between the germline ends. CDR1 LGHNA and CDR2 YSLEER come from the germline V gene. CDR3 length equals 17 residues. The CDR3 DNA sequence: TGCGCCAGCAGTCGGAGTAAAATAAGCTCTGGGGCCAACGTCCTGACTTTC. Amino acid sequence: CASSRSKISSGANVLTF.

This chain uses TRBV12-5 with TRBJ2-1; D gene ambiguous. The germline V gene has CDR1 LGHNT and CDR2 FRNRAP. V gave up 4 bases and J gave up 3 bases, with 10 bases separating them. The CDR3 has 14 amino acids. The CDR3 sequence is CASGSAALYNEQFF. The CDR3 nucleotides read TGTGCTAGTGGTTCCGCGGCCCTCTACAATGAGCAGTTCTTC.

This clone was picked up one time. The genes are TRBV5-6 and TRBJ2-7; 11 nucleotides match TRBD2. With 2 bases clipped from V and 3 bases from J, the junction kept 10 bases outside the gene matches. The germline gives CDR1 SGHDT, CDR2 YYEEEE. The CDR3 is made up of 17 amino acids. The CDR3 reads CASSFYTRLAGNYEQYF. Here the CDR3 DNA reads TGTGCCAGCAGCTTTTATACCAGACTAGCGGGGAACTACGAGCAGTACTTC.

J is TRBJ2-7 and V is TRBV2, with D perhaps matching TRBD1 (6 bases). Germline CDR1 SNHLY, CDR2 FYNNEI. Deletions cut 5 bases from V and 5 bases from J, with 10 bases between. The CDR3 runs to 12 residues. The CDR3 protein is CASSLTGNEQYF. The CDR3 DNA is TGTGCCAGCAGTTTAACAGGGAACGAGCAGTACTTC.

The chain is built from TRBV25-1 and TRBJ2-1, with 7 bases lining up with TRBD2. Losses at the gene ends were 4 bases for V and 4 bases for J; bases not matched to a gene: 10. The germline CDR1 and CDR2 sequences are MGHDK and SYGVNS. The CDR3 consists of 16 residues. The chain's CDR3 is CASSGTSLLRYNEQFF. CDR3 DNA: TGTGCCAGCAGTGGGACTAGTTTATTACGGTACAATGAGCAGTTCTTC. Drawing the rest from reference TRBV25-1 and TRBJ2-1, the complete variable domain is EADIYQTPRYLVIGTGKKITLECSQTMGHDKMYWYQQDPGMELHLIHYSYGVNSTEKGDLSSESTVSRIRTEHFPLTLESARPSHTSQYLCASSGTSLLRYNEQFFGPGTRLTVL.

The genes are TRBV27 and TRBJ2-3; 11 nucleotides agree with TRBD1. The V gene end was trimmed by 6 bases and the J gene end by 6 bases; junction bases not matched to a gene: 20. CDR3 length: 19 residues. Germline CDR1 MNHEY, CDR2 SMNVEV (reference sequence). In DNA form, the CDR3 reads TGTGCCAGCAGCCCGAGCCGTCCTGGGACAGGGGGTAGAGGGGATACGCAGTATTTT. Amino acids: CASSPSRPGTGGRGDTQYF.

This clone was seen only once. The chain combines TRBV3-1 (or the pseudogene TRBV3-2) with TRBJ1-1; 7 nucleotides align to TRBD1. CDR1 and CDR2 from the germline V gene are LGHDT and YNNKEL (reference sequence). The J segment lost 5 bases and the V segment lost 1 base, leaving 4 bases of the junction unmatched. The CDR3 runs to 14 residues. The CDR3 region has the DNA TGTGCCAGCAGCCAAGGGACAGGAGCTACTGAAGCTTTCTTT. Translating gives CASSQGTGATEAFF.

The V gene is TRBV5-6, the J gene TRBJ2-2; D might be TRBD1 (5 bases). Between the trimmed V and J ends, which lost 0 bases and 1 base, there was a span of 10 bases. Germline V gene sequence: CDR1 SGHDT, CDR2 YYEEEE. This CDR3 contains 16 residues. The CDR3 sequence: CASSLVGAGNTGELFF. Here the CDR3 DNA reads TGTGCCAGCAGCTTGGTTGGGGCCGGGAACACCGGGGAGCTGTTTTTT.